The next 16 T cell receptor beta chains were all read from a single sample in a study of Ad26.COV2.S vaccination and SARS-CoV-2 variants. Clones were sequenced by immunoSEQ multiplex PCR, and TCRdb holds only the in-frame ones, with some missing. Among about 350,000 clones listed, 88% were seen once. The treatment was: around 19 received Ad26.COV2.S at low or high dose, single or two shots; about five received placebo; per-sample allocation not given. Sampling was done on day 63 after the first vaccine or placebo injection. The specimen was peripheral blood, collected in a trial of Ad26.COV2.S vaccine versus placebo. These receptors came from a person between 18 and 59 years old who received the Ad26.COV2.S COVID-19 vaccine or a placebo.

The J gene is TRBJ2-1, the V gene TRBV12-3 or TRBV12-4; a weak D match, TRBD2 (5 bases). The CDR3 is 13 amino acids. Deletions cut 6 bases from V and 4 bases from J, with 10 bases between. The CDR3 coding sequence is TGTGCCAGCAGGTCGGGGAATTACAATGAGCAGTTCTTC. Protein: CASRSGNYNEQFF.

J is TRBJ2-7 and V is TRBV4-3; D perhaps matches TRBD1 (6 bases). The CDR3 covers 13 residues. Trimming took off 0 bases at V and 6 bases at J, with 9 bases between the two ends. Germline V CDR1 and CDR2: LGHNA, YSLEER. This CDR3 is CASSQERTAEQYF. CDR3 sequence (DNA): TGCGCCAGCAGCCAAGAGAGGACAGCCGAGCAGTACTTC.

The chain has TRBV7-3 and TRBJ2-1; tentative D call: TRBD1 (5 bases). From germline, CDR1 is SGHTA and CDR2 FQGTGA. CDR3 size: 17 residues. V gave up 1 base and J gave up 9 bases, with 22 bases separating them. The CDR3 nucleotides are TGTGCCAGCAGCTTAAACTCCGGGCGGTTTGGTACAGGTGAGCAGTTCTTC. This encodes CASSLNSGRFGTGEQFF.

The chain has TRBV9 and TRBJ1-4; D is undetermined. Germline CDR1 and CDR2: SGDLS and YYNGEE. CDR3 length: 14 amino acids. Trimming left V 4 bases short and J 4 bases short, with 11 bases between. CDR3 protein: CASSTSPLNEKLFF. The CDR3 bases are TGTGCCAGCAGCACTTCACCCCTTAATGAAAAACTGTTTTTT.

The sample holds one count of this clone. The V and J genes are TRBV6-1 and TRBJ1-2, with a tentative D call TRBD1 (5 bases). Per the germline V gene, CDR1 is MNHNS and CDR2 is SASEGT. The CDR3 is 13 residues long. The V end lost 7 bases, the J end lost 5 bases, and 14 bases lay between the germline ends. CDR3 residues: CASNAGTSYGYTF. DNA of the CDR3: TGTGCCAGCAACGCCGGGACGTCTTATGGCTACACCTTC.

The chain carries TRBV19 and TRBJ1-4; D possibly corresponds to TRBD1 (5 bases). The V and J ends lost 5 bases and 12 bases respectively, with 19 bases between them. Germline V CDR1 and CDR2: LNHDA, SQIVND (reference sequence). The CDR3 runs 14 residues. CDR3 region: CASSPEAVQAELFF. The CDR3 nucleotides read TGTGCCAGTAGTCCCGAAGCGGTACAGGCGGAACTGTTTTTT.

The chain couples TRBV19 to TRBJ2-7; 11 positions match TRBD2. This CDR3 contains 16 residues. V lost 0 bases, J lost 5 bases, and 6 bases stayed unmatched. In germline, CDR1 is LNHDA, CDR2 SQIVND (reference sequence). The CDR3 bases are TGTGCCAGTAGTATAGACGGTAGCGGGAGGGCCCACGAGCAGTACTTC. Translation: CASSIDGSGRAHEQYF. The entire variable domain, with the rest obtained from reference TRBV19 and TRBJ2-7, is as follows: DGGITQSPKYLFRKEGQNVTLSCEQNLNHDAMYWYRQDPGQGLRLIYYSQIVNDFQKGDIAEGYSVSREKKESFPLTVTSAQKNPTAFYLCASSIDGSGRAHEQYFGPGTRLTVT.

Only one count was recorded for this clone. The rearrangement joins TRBV19 to TRBJ1-1, with D unresolved. The germline CDR1 and CDR2 sequences are LNHDA and SQIVND (reference sequence). Trimming pared 5 bases from V and 3 bases from J, leaving 4 bases between. The CDR3 extends over 11 amino acids. DNA for the CDR3: TGTGCCAGTAGTGGATACACTGAAGCTTTCTTT. Protein: CASSGYTEAFF.

V usage is TRBV5-1 and J usage is TRBJ2-2; TRBD1 matches 10 bases. Germline assignment: CDR1 SGHRS and CDR2 YFSETQ. Trimming took 5 bases from V and 5 from J; bases not matched to a gene: 6. This CDR3 comprises 15 residues. The CDR3 here is CASRSGTGDTGELFF. DNA of the CDR3: TGCGCCAGCAGAAGCGGGACAGGGGATACCGGGGAGCTGTTTTTT.

The chain is built from TRBV3-1 (or the pseudogene TRBV3-2) and TRBJ2-1; TRBD2 might be the D (6 bases). This CDR3 has 13 amino acids. Germline V gene lookup returns CDR1 LGHDT and CDR2 YNNKEL (reference sequence). V lost 3 bases, J lost 7 bases, and 10 bases lay in between. DNA of the CDR3: TGTGCCAGCAGCCACCGGCGGGATAATGAGCAGTTCTTC. Its protein product is CASSHRRDNEQFF.

This clone was found once. The chain is built from TRBV6-2 or TRBV6-3 and TRBJ1-1, with TRBD1 identical over 11 bases. V lost 5 bases, J lost 8 bases, and 4 bases stayed unmatched. Looked up from germline, CDR1 is MNHEY and CDR2 is SVGEGT. The CDR3 totals 13 residues. The CDR3 DNA reads TGTGCCAGCAGTCGCGGGGACAGGGGGGAAGCTTTCTTT. This translates into CASSRGDRGEAFF.

Here the CDR3 DNA reads TGTGCCAGCAGCTTAGACGTGAAATACTCTGGAAACACCATATATTTT. Its translation is CASSLDVKYSGNTIYF. The chain employs TRBV7-9 and TRBJ1-3; D uncertain. Germline assignment: CDR1 SEHNR and CDR2 FQNEAQ (reference sequence). Deletions cut 1 base from V and 0 bases from J, with 10 bases between. This CDR3 is 16 amino acids long.

V and J are TRBV3-1 (or the pseudogene TRBV3-2) and TRBJ2-7; the match to TRBD2 covers 15 bases. V shed 0 bases, J shed 2 bases, and the junction held 11 bases outside the gene matches. The CDR3 has 20 amino acids. Germline CDR1 LGHDT, CDR2 YNNKEL (reference sequence). CDR3 nucleotide sequence: TGTGCCAGCAGCCAAGATCTACCGGGACTAGCGGGGGGTCGGACCTACGAGCAGTACTTC. Translation gives CASSQDLPGLAGGRTYEQYF.

The gene calls are TRBV6-4 and TRBJ1-1; D unclear. Germline V lookup: CDR1 MRHNA, CDR2 SNTAGT. The CDR3 spans 13 residues. Deletions cut 2 bases from V and 2 bases from J, with 6 bases between. CDR3 protein: CASSDQTNTEAFF. The CDR3 DNA is TGTGCCAGCAGTGACCAGACTAACACTGAAGCTTTCTTT.

This clone was picked up a small number of times. The chain couples TRBV11-2 to TRBJ1-1; TRBD1 matches 8 bases. Looked up from germline, CDR1 is SGHAT and CDR2 is FQNNGV. The CDR3 length is 15 residues. Trimming cost V 0 bases and J 5 bases; bases outside gene matches: 5. The CDR3 reads CASSLEGQGATEAFF. The CDR3 nucleotides read TGTGCCAGCAGCTTAGAAGGGCAGGGGGCTACTGAAGCTTTCTTT.

Only one count was recorded for this clone. V usage is TRBV7-8 and J usage is TRBJ2-5; unclear D gene. Trimming shortened V by 4 bases and J by 5 bases, and 20 bases separated the two germline ends. The CDR3 consists of 16 residues. The germline gives CDR1 SGHVS, CDR2 FQNEAQ. For the CDR3, the DNA is TGTGCCAGCAGCTCCCCCGGATTCCCCCCGCGGGAGACCCAGTACTTC. Residues: CASSSPGFPPRETQYF. The variable domain in full, completed from reference TRBV7-8 and TRBJ2-5, reads GAGVSQSPRYKVAKRGQDVALRCDPISGHVSLFWYQQALGQGPEFLTYFQNEAQLDKSGLPSDRFFAERPEGSVSTLKIQRTQQEDSAVYLCASSSPGFPPRETQYFGPGTRLLVL.